The rows below give T cell receptor beta chains drawn from one sample of a study of graft-versus-host responses after intestinal transplantation. These receptors' targets are unknown. Generated by immunoSEQ multiplex PCR, the TCRdb table keeps only in-frame clones and is missing some. The table lists roughly 110,000 clones, approximately 93% of them singletons, with roughly 1% in the top ten. The source material was unstimulated CD8+ T cells sorted from spleen or lymph node cells, sampled before transplant. The receptors derive from a human donor who was the organ donor for an intestinal transplant. Both conserved end residues are part of each CDR3. D genes are given only for firm matches. Expanded clones get a size class; other rows say once, few or many, or leave the size out.

D: .
size: .
V: TRBV7-9
J: TRBJ2-7
DNA: TGTGCCAGCAGCCTAAAAGGACGGCCCTACGAGCAGTACTTC
CDR3: CASSLKGRPYEQYF

D: .
size: few
V: TRBV6-5
J: TRBJ1-2
DNA: TGTGCCAGCAGTTACAGACAGGATGGGGGCTATGGCTACACCTTC
CDR3: CASSYRQDGGYGYTF

D: .
size: .
V: TRBV6-5
J: TRBJ1-2
DNA: TGTGCCAGCAGTTACTCGAACCTATATTCGTCCTATGGCTACACCTTC
CDR3: CASSYSNLYSSYGYTF

D: TRBD1
size: .
V: TRBV9
J: TRBJ1-1
DNA: TGTGCCAGCACCCGACAGGGAAGCGGGACTGAAGCTTTCTTT
CDR3: CASTRQGSGTEAFF

D: .
size: .
V: TRBV10-2
J: TRBJ1-2
DNA: TGCGCCAGCAGTGATCTCCTATCGAGCTATGGCTACACCTTC
CDR3: CASSDLLSSYGYTF

D: .
size: .
V: TRBV6-5
J: TRBJ2-1
DNA: TGTGCCAGCAGTTACGGGGGCCCCCACACTGAGCAGTTCTTC
CDR3: CASSYGGPHTEQFF

D: .
size: .
V: TRBV11-2
J: TRBJ2-2
DNA: TGTGCCAGCAGCCCGATACAATATGTCACCGGGGAGCTGTTTTTT
CDR3: CASSPIQYVTGELFF

D: .
size: .
V: TRBV13
J: TRBJ2-3
DNA: TGTGCCAGCCTTCTGGGGGCGGCGGGCACAGATACGCAGTATTTT
CDR3: CASLLGAAGTDTQYF

D: TRBD1
size: .
V: TRBV9
J: TRBJ1-1
DNA: TGTGCCAGCAGCCCCTCCGGGACAGGGGTTGAAGCTTTCTTT
CDR3: CASSPSGTGVEAFF

D: TRBD1
size: .
V: TRBV28
J: TRBJ2-1
DNA: TGTGCCAGCAGCCCCGCGACAGGGTTTAATGACAATGAGCAGTTCTTC
CDR3: CASSPATGFNDNEQFF

D: .
size: once
V: TRBV29-1
J: TRBJ1-2
DNA: TGCAGCGCACGGGGGGACTATGGCTACACCTTC
CDR3: CSARGDYGYTF

D: TRBD2
size: .
V: TRBV7-2
J: TRBJ2-3
DNA: TGTGCCAGCAGCTTAGTGAGCGGGAGCTACACAGATACGCAGTATTTT
CDR3: CASSLVSGSYTDTQYF

D: TRBD2
size: .
V: TRBV28
J: TRBJ2-1
DNA: TGTGCCAGCAGGGTCGGGACTAGCGGCCCGAAGTTCTTC
CDR3: CASRVGTSGPKFF

D: .
size: .
V: TRBV30
J: TRBJ1-5
DNA: TGTGCCTGGAGGTCCGTTGGGCGATATAGCAATCAGCCCCAGCATTTT
CDR3: CAWRSVGRYSNQPQHF

D: TRBD1
size: .
V: TRBV29-1
J: TRBJ2-3
DNA: TGCAGCGTTGCCCGGACAGGGGGGACAGATACGCAGTATTTT
CDR3: CSVARTGGTDTQYF

D: TRBD1
size: .
V: TRBV4-1
J: TRBJ1-1
DNA: TGCGCCAGCAGCCGAAACAGGGGGCCGAACACTGAAGCTTTCTTT
CDR3: CASSRNRGPNTEAFF

D: .
size: once
V: TRBV7-8
J: TRBJ2-7
DNA: TGTGCCAGCAGCTTAGACCCCCGCTCTCCCGGGGTTGGGTCCTACGAGCAGTACTTC
CDR3: CASSLDPRSPGVGSYEQYF

D: .
size: .
V: TRBV7-9
J: TRBJ2-1
DNA: TGTGCCAGCAGCTCAAACCGGGACCCGGGGGACGATGAGCAGTTCTTC
CDR3: CASSSNRDPGDDEQFF

D: TRBD2
size: .
V: TRBV6-5
J: TRBJ2-3
DNA: TGTGCCAGCACTCCGACTAGCGGGATTGCAGATACGCAGTATTTT
CDR3: CASTPTSGIADTQYF

D: TRBD2
size: .
V: TRBV7-8
J: TRBJ2-1
DNA: TGTGCCAGCAGCCCCCTAACTAGCGGGAGCCCCTACAATGAGCAGTTCTTC
CDR3: CASSPLTSGSPYNEQFF

D: .
size: .
V: TRBV4-1
J: TRBJ2-7
DNA: TGCGCCAGCAGCGGGGTTTTTGGGGGGAGAGAGCAGTACTTC
CDR3: CASSGVFGGREQYF

D: .
size: .
V: TRBV6-1
J: TRBJ2-1
DNA: TGTGCCAGCAGTGAATATAAGTATCGGGCGGCCATGAGCTCCTACAATGAGCAGTTCTTC
CDR3: CASSEYKYRAAMSSYNEQFF

D: TRBD1
size: .
V: TRBV9
J: TRBJ1-2
DNA: TGTGCCAGCTCTGAGACAGGGAGGGATGGCTACACCTTC
CDR3: CASSETGRDGYTF

D: .
size: .
V: TRBV19
J: TRBJ2-6
DNA: TGTGCCAGTAGTATGCGTAGGGAAGGTGGGGCCAACGTCCTGACTTTC
CDR3: CASSMRREGGANVLTF

D: TRBD1
size: .
V: TRBV7-9
J: TRBJ2-1
DNA: TGTGCCAGCAGCTTGGGAACCGGGACAGGGACCCCCCATGAGCAGTTCTTC
CDR3: CASSLGTGTGTPHEQFF

D: TRBD2
size: .
V: TRBV30
J: TRBJ2-7
DNA: TGTGCCTGGAGTGTAGGGACGGGAGGGTCCTACGAGCAGTACTTC
CDR3: CAWSVGTGGSYEQYF

D: .
size: few
V: TRBV29-1
J: TRBJ1-2
DNA: TGCAGCGTGACGCCCCCGGCAGGGGTTAACTATGGCTACACCTTC
CDR3: CSVTPPAGVNYGYTF

D: TRBD2
size: .
V: TRBV4-3
J: TRBJ2-7
DNA: TGCGCCAGCAGCTCCGGGACTAGCGGCTACGAGCAGTACTTC
CDR3: CASSSGTSGYEQYF

D: .
size: once
V: TRBV28
J: TRBJ2-5
DNA: TGTGCCAGCAGCCTCGACGGGCAAGAGACCCAGTACTTC
CDR3: CASSLDGQETQYF

D: .
size: .
V: TRBV28
J: TRBJ1-4
DNA: TGTGCCAGCAGTAAGGGGCTTGAAAAACTGTTTTTT
CDR3: CASSKGLEKLFF

D: TRBD2
size: .
V: TRBV4-1
J: TRBJ2-7
DNA: TGCGCCAGCAGCCAAGATTGGCGGGAGGCCTACGAGCAGTACTTC
CDR3: CASSQDWREAYEQYF

D: .
size: .
V: TRBV7-6
J: TRBJ2-7
DNA: TGTGCCAGCAGCTTAGAAGCAGGGGGAGGGTCCTACGAGCAGTACTTC
CDR3: CASSLEAGGGSYEQYF

D: .
size: .
V: TRBV5-6
J: TRBJ1-1
DNA: TGTGCCAGCAGCCCCGAAAGGGCAGGGGAGATGACTGAAGCTTTCTTT
CDR3: CASSPERAGEMTEAFF

D: .
size: .
V: TRBV14
J: TRBJ2-1
DNA: TGTGCCAGCAGTCAGGGAGCATACAATGAGCAGTTCTTC
CDR3: CASSQGAYNEQFF

D: .
size: .
V: TRBV6-6
J: TRBJ2-2
DNA: TGTGCCAGCAGTTACGGCAGCCCCGCGAACACCGGGGAGCTGTTTTTT
CDR3: CASSYGSPANTGELFF

D: .
size: .
V: TRBV5-1
J: TRBJ2-7
DNA: TGCGCCAGCAGCTTGTTATTCTCGGTTGGGGAACCCGGGGGAATTTACGAGCAGTACTTC
CDR3: CASSLLFSVGEPGGIYEQYF

D: .
size: .
V: TRBV9
J: TRBJ2-1
DNA: TGTGCCAGCAGCGCCCAACTAAACAATGAGCAGTTCTTC
CDR3: CASSAQLNNEQFF

D: TRBD1
size: .
V: TRBV27
J: TRBJ2-7
DNA: TGTGCCAGCAGCTTCGGGACAGGGGGTTACGAGCAGTACTTC
CDR3: CASSFGTGGYEQYF

D: TRBD1
size: .
V: TRBV28
J: TRBJ2-7
DNA: TGTGCCAGCAGTTTATGGGCGGGGACAGGGGGTTCCTACGAGCAGTACTTC
CDR3: CASSLWAGTGGSYEQYF

D: .
size: once
V: TRBV6-5
J: TRBJ2-7
DNA: TGTGCCAGCAGCCACTTCGTCGGATACTCCTACGAGCAGTACTTC
CDR3: CASSHFVGYSYEQYF

D: TRBD2
size: .
V: TRBV2
J: TRBJ2-1
DNA: TGTGCCAGCAGTGAACTAGCGGGAGGGAGTGAGCAGTTCTTC
CDR3: CASSELAGGSEQFF

D: TRBD1
size: .
V: TRBV6-5
J: TRBJ2-1
DNA: TGTGCCAGCAGTTACCGGGACAGGGCGCTTGATGAGCAGTTCTTC
CDR3: CASSYRDRALDEQFF

D: .
size: .
V: TRBV27
J: TRBJ2-7
DNA: TGTGCCACTCGAGGGGGGCCCGGCTACGAGCAGTACTTC
CDR3: CATRGGPGYEQYF

D: .
size: .
V: TRBV20-1
J: TRBJ1-2
DNA: TGCAGTGCTAGAGATGGGATTGGCTACACCTTC
CDR3: CSARDGIGYTF

D: .
size: .
V: TRBV5-1
J: TRBJ2-7
DNA: TGCGCCAGCAGGTACCGTGACTACGAGCAGTACTTC
CDR3: CASRYRDYEQYF

D: .
size: .
V: TRBV7-4
J: TRBJ2-7
DNA: TGTGCCAGCAGCCCACGAGGGATCATAACCTACGAGCAGTACTTC
CDR3: CASSPRGIITYEQYF

D: .
size: .
V: TRBV6-6
J: TRBJ1-2
DNA: TGTGCCAGCAGTTACTCGGCGGGGTACTATGGCTACACCTTC
CDR3: CASSYSAGYYGYTF

D: .
size: .
V: TRBV27
J: TRBJ1-1
DNA: TGTGCCAGCAACCCCTGGTATGGGGCTGAAGCTTTCTTT
CDR3: CASNPWYGAEAFF

D: TRBD2
size: .
V: TRBV28
J: TRBJ2-3
DNA: TGTGCCAGCAGTGAGCGGGAGGGGGGGGCGGATACGCAGTATTTT
CDR3: CASSEREGGADTQYF

D: TRBD2
size: .
V: TRBV2
J: TRBJ2-3
DNA: TGTGCCAGCAGTCCAAAGCGGGAGGGACTAGATACGCAGTATTTT
CDR3: CASSPKREGLDTQYF

D: .
size: .
V: TRBV28
J: TRBJ2-1
DNA: TGTGCCAGCAGTCCCGGGACCGAGCAGTTCTTC
CDR3: CASSPGTEQFF

D: .
size: .
V: TRBV4-1
J: TRBJ2-7
DNA: TGCGCCAGCAGCCAAGAGACTAGGCCCTCCTACGAGCAGTACTTC
CDR3: CASSQETRPSYEQYF

D: TRBD1
size: .
V: TRBV27
J: TRBJ2-1
DNA: TGTGCCAGCAGTCCCATCCCGGGACAGGGGGTTTGGGACTACAATGAGCAGTTCTTC
CDR3: CASSPIPGQGVWDYNEQFF

D: .
size: .
V: TRBV13
J: TRBJ2-1
DNA: TGTGCCAGCAGCTTAGAGGGCGGAGAGCAGTTCTTC
CDR3: CASSLEGGEQFF

D: .
size: .
V: TRBV11-2
J: TRBJ1-2
DNA: TGTGCCAGCAGCCGATCGTCCCTGCTGAACTATGGCTACACCTTC
CDR3: CASSRSSLLNYGYTF